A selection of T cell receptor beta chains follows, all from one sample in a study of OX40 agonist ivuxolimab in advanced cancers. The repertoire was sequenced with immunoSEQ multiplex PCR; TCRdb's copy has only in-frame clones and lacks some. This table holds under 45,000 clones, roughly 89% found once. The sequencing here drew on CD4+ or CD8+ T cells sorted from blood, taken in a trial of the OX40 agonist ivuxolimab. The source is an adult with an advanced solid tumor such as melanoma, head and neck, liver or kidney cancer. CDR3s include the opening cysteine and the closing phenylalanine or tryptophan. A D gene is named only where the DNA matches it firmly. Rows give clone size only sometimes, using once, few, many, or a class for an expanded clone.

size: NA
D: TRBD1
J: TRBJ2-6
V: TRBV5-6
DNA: TGTGCCAGCAACGTAGACAGGGGGTCTTCTGGGGCCAACGTCCTGACTTTC
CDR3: CASNVDRGSSGANVLTF

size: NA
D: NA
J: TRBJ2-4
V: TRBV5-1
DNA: TGCGCCAGCAGCTTGGGCGGGGTTCTTAAAAACATTCAGTACTTC
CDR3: CASSLGGVLKNIQYF

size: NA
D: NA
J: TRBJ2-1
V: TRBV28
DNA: TGTGCCAGCAGTTTTCGCGGGGAAAGCTCCTACAATGAGCAGTTCTTC
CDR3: CASSFRGESSYNEQFF

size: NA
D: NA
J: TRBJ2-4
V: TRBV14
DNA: TGTGCCAGCAGCCGCTCTCCGACAGTAAACATTCAGTACTTC
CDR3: CASSRSPTVNIQYF

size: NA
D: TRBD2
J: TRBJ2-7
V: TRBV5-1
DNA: TGCGCCAGCAGCTCGACTAGCGGCAAAAACTACGAGCAGTACTTC
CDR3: CASSSTSGKNYEQYF

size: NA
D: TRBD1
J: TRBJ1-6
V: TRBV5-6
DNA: TGTGCCAGCAGCACGGACAGGGAAGTCTATAATTCACCCCTCCACTTT
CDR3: CASSTDREVYNSPLHF

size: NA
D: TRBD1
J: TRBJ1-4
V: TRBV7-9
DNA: TGTGCCAGCAGCTGGGGACAGTCTAATGGTTGGGAAAAACTGTTTTTT
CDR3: CASSWGQSNGWEKLFF

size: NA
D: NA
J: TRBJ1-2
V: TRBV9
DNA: TGTGCCAGCAGCGTAGTTGACAAAAACTATGGCTACACCTTC
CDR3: CASSVVDKNYGYTF

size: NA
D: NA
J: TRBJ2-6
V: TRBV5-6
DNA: TGTGCCAGCAGCTTTATGCTGAACTCTGGGGCCAACGTCCTGACTTTC
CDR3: CASSFMLNSGANVLTF

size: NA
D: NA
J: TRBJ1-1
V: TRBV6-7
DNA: TGTGCCAGCAGTTACTCAGGGAAGGGCGACACTGAAGCTTTCTTT
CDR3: CASSYSGKGDTEAFF

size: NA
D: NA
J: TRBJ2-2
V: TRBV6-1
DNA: TGTGCCAGCAGTGAAGGAAGAGGACAGCTGAACACCGGGGAGCTGTTTTTT
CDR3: CASSEGRGQLNTGELFF

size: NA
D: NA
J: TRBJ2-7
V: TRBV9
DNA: TGTGCCAGCAGCGTATTTAGCGACTCCTACGAGCAGTACTTC
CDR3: CASSVFSDSYEQYF

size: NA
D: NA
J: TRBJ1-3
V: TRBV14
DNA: TGTGCCAGCAGCCAAGGTTTCAACAGGGGAAACACCATATATTTT
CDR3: CASSQGFNRGNTIYF

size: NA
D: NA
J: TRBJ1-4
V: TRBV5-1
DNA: TGCGCCAGCAGCTCGACCGGGACATCTAATGAAAAACTGTTTTTT
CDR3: CASSSTGTSNEKLFF

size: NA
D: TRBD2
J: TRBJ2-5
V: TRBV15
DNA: TGTGCCACCAGCAGGGGACTAGCGGGGTCACAAGAGACCCAGTACTTC
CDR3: CATSRGLAGSQETQYF

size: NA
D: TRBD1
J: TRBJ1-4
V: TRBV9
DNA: TGTGCCAGCAGCGTACGAGGGACAGGGGTCGAAAAACTGTTTTTT
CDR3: CASSVRGTGVEKLFF

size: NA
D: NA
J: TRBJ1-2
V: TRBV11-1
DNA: TGTGCCAGCAGCTTAAGGAGGTGGATCTATGGCTACACCTTC
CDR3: CASSLRRWIYGYTF

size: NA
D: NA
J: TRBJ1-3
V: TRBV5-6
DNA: TGTGCCAGCAGCTCCTCGAACACCATATATTTT
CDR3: CASSSSNTIYF

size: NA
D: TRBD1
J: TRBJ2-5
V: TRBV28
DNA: TGTGCCAGCAGTATCTCCGGGACAGGAGGGGAGACCCAGTACTTC
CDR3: CASSISGTGGETQYF

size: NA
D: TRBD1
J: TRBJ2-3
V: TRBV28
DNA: TGTGCCAGCAGTTTGAGGGATCGCGGGACAGGAGTCACAGATACGCAGTATTTT
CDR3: CASSLRDRGTGVTDTQYF

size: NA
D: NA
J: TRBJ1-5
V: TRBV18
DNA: TGTGCCAGCGGCCGTGACCGCAATCAGCCCCAGCATTTT
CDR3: CASGRDRNQPQHF

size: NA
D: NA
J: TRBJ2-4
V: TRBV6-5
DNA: TGTGCCAGCAGTACCGGGATGGCCAAAAACATTCAGTACTTC
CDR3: CASSTGMAKNIQYF

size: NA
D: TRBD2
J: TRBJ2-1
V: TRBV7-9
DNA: TGTGCCAGCAGCTTATTGGCTAGCGGGAGTTTGATGTTCTTC
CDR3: CASSLLASGSLMFF

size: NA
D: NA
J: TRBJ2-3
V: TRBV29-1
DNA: TGCAGCGTTGTTGCGGTTCTTAGCACAGATACGCAGTATTTT
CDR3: CSVVAVLSTDTQYF

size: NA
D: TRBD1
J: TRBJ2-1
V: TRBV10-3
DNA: TGTGCCATCAGTGAGACAGGGGGCGATGAGCAGTTCTTC
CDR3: CAISETGGDEQFF

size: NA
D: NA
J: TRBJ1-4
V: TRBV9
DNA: TGTGCCAGCAGCGTAGGAGGGACGGGGTACAATGAAAAACTGTTTTTT
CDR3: CASSVGGTGYNEKLFF

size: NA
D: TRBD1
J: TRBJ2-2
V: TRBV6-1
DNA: TGTGCCAGCAATACACAGGGGACCACCGGGGAGCTGTTTTTT
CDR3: CASNTQGTTGELFF

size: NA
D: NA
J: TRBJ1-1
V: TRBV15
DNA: TGTGCCACCGAGTCGGGGCAGGGAGGATTGAACACTGAAGCTTTCTTT
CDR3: CATESGQGGLNTEAFF

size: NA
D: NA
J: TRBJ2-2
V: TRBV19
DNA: TGTGCCAGTAGTCTGGGGTCCGGGGAGCTGTTTTTT
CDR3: CASSLGSGELFF

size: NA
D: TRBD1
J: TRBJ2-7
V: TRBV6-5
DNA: TGTGCCAGCAGTTCGCGGACAGGGGCTTCTCGGTACTTC
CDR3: CASSSRTGASRYF

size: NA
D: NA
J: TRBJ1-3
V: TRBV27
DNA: TGTGCCAGCAGCCCCGACAGGCCTGGAAACACCATATATTTT
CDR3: CASSPDRPGNTIYF

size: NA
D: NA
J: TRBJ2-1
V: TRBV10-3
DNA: TGTGCCATCAGTGAGTCCGTGGGGGTAGCTTACAATGAGCAGTTCTTC
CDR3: CAISESVGVAYNEQFF

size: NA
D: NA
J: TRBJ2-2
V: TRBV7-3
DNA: TGTGCCAGCAGCTTAAGCGTCACCGGGGAGCTGTTTTTT
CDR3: CASSLSVTGELFF

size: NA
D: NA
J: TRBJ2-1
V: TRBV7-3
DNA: TGTGCCAGCAGCTTAGGTCCCAGTTCGCAGGAGCAGTTCTTC
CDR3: CASSLGPSSQEQFF

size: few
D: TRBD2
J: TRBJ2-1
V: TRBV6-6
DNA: TGTGCCAGCAGTATCCTACTAGCGGGGGAAAACAATGAGCAGTTCTTC
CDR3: CASSILLAGENNEQFF

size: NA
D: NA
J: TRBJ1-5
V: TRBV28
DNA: TGTGCCAGCAGCGCTCGATCGGGGGGCACCAACGGGCCCCAGCATTTT
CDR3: CASSARSGGTNGPQHF

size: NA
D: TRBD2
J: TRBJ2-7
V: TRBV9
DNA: TGTGCCAGCAGCGTAGGCCCTAGCGGGAGTTACGAGCAGTACTTC
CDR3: CASSVGPSGSYEQYF

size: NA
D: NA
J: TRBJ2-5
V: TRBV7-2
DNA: TGTGCCAGCAGCGGGCCAACAGGGCCGTTAAGAAAGACCCAGTACTTC
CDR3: CASSGPTGPLRKTQYF

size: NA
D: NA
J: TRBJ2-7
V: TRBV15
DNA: TGTGCCACCAGCAGAAGAGACCTAGCTACCTACGAGCAGTACTTC
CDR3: CATSRRDLATYEQYF

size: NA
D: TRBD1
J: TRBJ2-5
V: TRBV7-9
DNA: TGTGCCAGCAGCACCCGGGACAGAACTCGCAACCAAGAGACCCAGTACTTC
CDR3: CASSTRDRTRNQETQYF

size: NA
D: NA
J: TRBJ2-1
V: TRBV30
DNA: TGTGCCTGGAGTGTAGGGACTGGGGGTTACAATGAGCAGTTCTTC
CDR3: CAWSVGTGGYNEQFF

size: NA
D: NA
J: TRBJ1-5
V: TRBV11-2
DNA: TGTGCCAGCAGCCGAGGCCAGGGGTATAGCAATCAGCCCCAGCATTTT
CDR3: CASSRGQGYSNQPQHF

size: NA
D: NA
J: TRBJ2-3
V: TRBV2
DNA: TGTGCCGGAGACAGGGAGGCTACAGATACGCAGTATTTT
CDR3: CAGDREATDTQYF

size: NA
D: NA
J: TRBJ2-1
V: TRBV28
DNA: TGTGCCAGCAGTTTATCGGGCCGCGAGCAGTTCTTC
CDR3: CASSLSGREQFF

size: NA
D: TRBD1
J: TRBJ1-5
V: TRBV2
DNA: TGTGCCAGCACAGAAGGACAGGTCAATCAGCCCCAGCATTTT
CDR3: CASTEGQVNQPQHF

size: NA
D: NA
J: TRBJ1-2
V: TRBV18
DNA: TGTGCCAGCTCAAAACGCGAAGGAGGCTACACCTTC
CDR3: CASSKREGGYTF

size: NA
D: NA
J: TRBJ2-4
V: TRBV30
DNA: TGTGCCTGGAGTGTTAGGGGAAACATTCAGTACTTC
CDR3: CAWSVRGNIQYF

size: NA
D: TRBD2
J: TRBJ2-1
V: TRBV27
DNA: TGTGCCAGCAGTGCCTCGGGAGGCGGGAGCTACAATGAGCAGTTCTTC
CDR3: CASSASGGGSYNEQFF

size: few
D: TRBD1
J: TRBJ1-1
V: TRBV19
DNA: TGTGCCAGTAGTACGCGACAGGGGCCGAACACTGAAGCTTTCTTT
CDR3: CASSTRQGPNTEAFF

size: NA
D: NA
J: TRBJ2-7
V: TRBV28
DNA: TGTGCCAGCAGTGATACCGGGAACAGGGACCACGAGCAGTACTTC
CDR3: CASSDTGNRDHEQYF

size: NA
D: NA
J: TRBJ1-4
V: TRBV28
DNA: TGTGCCAGCAGACCCGGGGGAGGGGGTAATAATGAAAAACTGTTTTTT
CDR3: CASRPGGGGNNEKLFF

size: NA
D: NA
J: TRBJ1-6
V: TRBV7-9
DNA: TGTGCCAGCAGCTCAGGGAACAATTCACCCCTCCACTTT
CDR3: CASSSGNNSPLHF

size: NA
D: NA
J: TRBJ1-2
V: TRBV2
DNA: TGTGCCAGCAGTGAAGCGGGGGGGACCCTAGGACATGGCTACACCTTC
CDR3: CASSEAGGTLGHGYTF

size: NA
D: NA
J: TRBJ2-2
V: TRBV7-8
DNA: TGTGCCAGCAGCTTAATAGGGGGTAATACGGCGGGAGTTCTCGGGGAGCTGTTTTTT
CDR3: CASSLIGGNTAGVLGELFF

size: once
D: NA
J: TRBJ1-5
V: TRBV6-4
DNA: TGTGCCAGCAGTGAGACCGAGGGGCAGCCCCAGCATTTT
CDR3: CASSETEGQPQHF

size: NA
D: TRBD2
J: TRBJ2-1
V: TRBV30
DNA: TGTGCCTGGGTAGCGGGAGGGCCCAGCAATGAGCAGTTCTTC
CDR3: CAWVAGGPSNEQFF

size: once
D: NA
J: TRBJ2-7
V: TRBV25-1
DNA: TGTGCCAGCAGTGGAATATACGAGCAGTACTTC
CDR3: CASSGIYEQYF

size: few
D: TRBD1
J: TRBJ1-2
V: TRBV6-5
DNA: TGTGCCAGCAGTTACAGGGACAGGGGTGCTAACTATGGCTACACCTTC
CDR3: CASSYRDRGANYGYTF

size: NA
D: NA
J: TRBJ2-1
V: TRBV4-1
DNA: TGCGCCAGCAGCCAAGAAATAGCAAGGAAAAGCAATGAGCAGTTCTTC
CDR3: CASSQEIARKSNEQFF

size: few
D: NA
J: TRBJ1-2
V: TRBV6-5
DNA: TGTGCCAGCAGTTACTCTACCGAAAGGGAGGGCTACACCTTC
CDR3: CASSYSTEREGYTF